The rows below give T cell receptor beta chains drawn from one sample of a study of shared T cell receptors in the human thymus. Sequenced by immunoSEQ multiplex PCR; TCRdb stores in-frame clones only, minus some. The sample lists hundreds of thousands of clones; roughly 90% were seen once. The same data also went into a second study, on human thymus T cells.

Material: thymocytes. The receptor source for this set is a boy less than two years old with a congenital heart defect. The CDR3 runs from the conserved cysteine through the conserved F or W. Fields, in order: clone size, D gene, V gene, J gene, CDR3 DNA, CDR3 protein. D genes are given only for firm matches. Clone size is stated in some rows and not others, as once, few, many or a class when expanded.

clone size: NA
D gene: TRBD2
V gene: TRBV11-1
J gene: TRBJ2-3
CDR3 DNA: TGTGCCAGCAGCTACCACCAAATCCGGGCTAGCGGGAAAGATACGCAGTATTTT
CDR3 protein: CASSYHQIRASGKDTQYF

clone size: NA
D gene: NA
V gene: TRBV10-3
J gene: TRBJ2-3
CDR3 DNA: TGTGCCATCAGTGAGTCGGTGTGGGAGGGCACAGATACGCAGTATTTT
CDR3 protein: CAISESVWEGTDTQYF

clone size: NA
D gene: TRBD2
V gene: TRBV4-1
J gene: TRBJ2-5
CDR3 DNA: TGCGCCAGCAGCCATTTTCTAGCGGCCAGGGAGACCCAGTACTTC
CDR3 protein: CASSHFLAARETQYF

clone size: NA
D gene: TRBD2
V gene: TRBV30
J gene: TRBJ2-5
CDR3 DNA: TGTGCCTGGGGCCGGGACAATTTGGGACTAGCGGGGAAGGAGACCCAGTACTTC
CDR3 protein: CAWGRDNLGLAGKETQYF

clone size: NA
D gene: NA
V gene: TRBV5-6
J gene: TRBJ2-2
CDR3 DNA: TGTGCCAGCAGCGAGAGGTGGGTGGCCACCGGGGAGCTGTTTTTT
CDR3 protein: CASSERWVATGELFF

clone size: NA
D gene: NA
V gene: TRBV28
J gene: TRBJ2-7
CDR3 DNA: TGTGCCAGCAGTTTATATACCCTATCTGGGCGGGGATCCTACGAGCAGTACTTC
CDR3 protein: CASSLYTLSGRGSYEQYF

clone size: NA
D gene: NA
V gene: TRBV6-6
J gene: TRBJ1-5
CDR3 DNA: TGTGCCAGCAGCCCCGGCGGGGGGGTAAGTGATCAGCCCCAGCATTTT
CDR3 protein: CASSPGGGVSDQPQHF

clone size: few
D gene: NA
V gene: TRBV6-1
J gene: TRBJ1-2
CDR3 DNA: TGTGCCAGCAGTGAAGCCTGGACAGCTGGCTACACCTTC
CDR3 protein: CASSEAWTAGYTF

clone size: few
D gene: NA
V gene: TRBV19
J gene: TRBJ1-3
CDR3 DNA: TGTGCCAGTACCACAGCATTTTTCTCTGGAAACACCATATATTTT
CDR3 protein: CASTTAFFSGNTIYF

clone size: NA
D gene: NA
V gene: TRBV5-4
J gene: TRBJ1-4
CDR3 DNA: TGTGCCAGCAGCTTGGTTGGGGGAGGAACTAATGAAAAACTGTTTTTT
CDR3 protein: CASSLVGGGTNEKLFF

clone size: NA
D gene: NA
V gene: TRBV27
J gene: TRBJ1-2
CDR3 DNA: TGTGCCCGAGGGCTGTATGGCTACACCTTC
CDR3 protein: CARGLYGYTF

clone size: NA
D gene: NA
V gene: TRBV6-1
J gene: TRBJ1-1
CDR3 DNA: TGTGCCAGCAGTGCTCGAGTAGGAGTGAGGGACACTGAAGCTTTCTTT
CDR3 protein: CASSARVGVRDTEAFF

clone size: NA
D gene: NA
V gene: TRBV14
J gene: TRBJ1-4
CDR3 DNA: TGTGCCAGCAGCCAAGATAGGACGGACAGACAACCAACTAATGAAAAACTGTTTTTT
CDR3 protein: CASSQDRTDRQPTNEKLFF

clone size: few
D gene: NA
V gene: TRBV28
J gene: TRBJ1-1
CDR3 DNA: TGTGCCAGCAGGTTCATGAACACTGAAGCTTTCTTT
CDR3 protein: CASRFMNTEAFF

clone size: NA
D gene: NA
V gene: TRBV28
J gene: TRBJ2-2
CDR3 DNA: TGTGCCAGCGGTGGGAGGGGGGAGAGCACCGGGGAGCTGTTTTTT
CDR3 protein: CASGGRGESTGELFF

clone size: NA
D gene: TRBD2
V gene: TRBV7-9
J gene: TRBJ2-7
CDR3 DNA: TGTGCCAGCAGCTTAGGGTCTAGCGGGAACCCCTACGAGCAGTACTTC
CDR3 protein: CASSLGSSGNPYEQYF

clone size: NA
D gene: TRBD1
V gene: TRBV7-7
J gene: TRBJ2-3
CDR3 DNA: TGTGCTAGCAGCCCGGGGACAGGAGCTAGCACAGATACGCAGTATTTT
CDR3 protein: CASSPGTGASTDTQYF

clone size: NA
D gene: TRBD2
V gene: TRBV14
J gene: TRBJ2-5
CDR3 DNA: TGTGCCAGCAGCCAAGTTTCTAGCGGGAATGAGGAGACCCAGTACTTC
CDR3 protein: CASSQVSSGNEETQYF

clone size: NA
D gene: TRBD1
V gene: TRBV4-3
J gene: TRBJ2-1
CDR3 DNA: TGCGCCAGCAGCCAAGGGGGACAGCACAATGAGCAGTTCTTC
CDR3 protein: CASSQGGQHNEQFF

clone size: few
D gene: NA
V gene: TRBV6-6
J gene: TRBJ1-2
CDR3 DNA: TGTGCCAGCAGCCCTCCGGGAGTCTACTATGGCTACACCTTC
CDR3 protein: CASSPPGVYYGYTF

clone size: NA
D gene: TRBD1
V gene: TRBV7-3
J gene: TRBJ2-7
CDR3 DNA: TGTGCCAGCAGCCCACAGGGGAACAATGACTACGAGCAGTACTTC
CDR3 protein: CASSPQGNNDYEQYF

clone size: NA
D gene: NA
V gene: TRBV10-3
J gene: TRBJ1-6
CDR3 DNA: TGTGCCATCAGTGAGCCCAACACTTTGGACAGTCCCCTCCACTTT
CDR3 protein: CAISEPNTLDSPLHF

clone size: NA
D gene: NA
V gene: TRBV7-2
J gene: TRBJ2-7
CDR3 DNA: TGTGCCAGCAGCGCACCGACCTCAGGATTAGAGATGTACGAGCAGTACTTC
CDR3 protein: CASSAPTSGLEMYEQYF

clone size: NA
D gene: TRBD2
V gene: TRBV18
J gene: TRBJ2-3
CDR3 DNA: TGTGCCAGCTCACCCGGGAGGGATACGCAGTATTTT
CDR3 protein: CASSPGRDTQYF

clone size: once
D gene: TRBD2
V gene: TRBV2
J gene: TRBJ2-5
CDR3 DNA: TGTGCCAGCAGGAGAAGCGGGAGGGGGGGGGAGACCCAGTACTTC
CDR3 protein: CASRRSGRGGETQYF

clone size: NA
D gene: TRBD2
V gene: TRBV7-2
J gene: TRBJ2-7
CDR3 DNA: TGTGCCAGCAGCTTGAGGGCTAGCGGGAGTCCCTCCTACGAGCAGTACTTC
CDR3 protein: CASSLRASGSPSYEQYF

clone size: NA
D gene: TRBD2
V gene: TRBV5-6
J gene: TRBJ2-7
CDR3 DNA: TGTGCCAGCAGCTTGGGGGGGGACTATCCGACCTACGAGCAGTACTTC
CDR3 protein: CASSLGGDYPTYEQYF